The T cell receptor beta chain under discussion was sequenced for a study of control samples from healthy donors and cancer patients. Germline CDR1 reads MNHEY; CDR2 reads SVGEGT. V was clipped by 2 bases and J by 4 bases, with 11 bases between them. This CDR3 spans 14 amino acids. Clones were sequenced by immunoSEQ multiplex PCR, and TCRdb holds only the in-frame ones, with some missing. Its table records fewer than 250,000 clones. The sequence derives from a woman aged 25-40 years in good health. V and J are TRBV6-2 or TRBV6-3 and TRBJ1-2; D is uncertain. Material: blood. The CDR3 loop is CASSYGHLFYGYTF. The DNA of the CDR3 is TGTGCCAGCAGTTACGGCCATCTCTTCTATGGCTACACCTTC.